Listed here are 5 T cell receptor beta chains from one sample, sequenced in a study of T cell responses to AZD1222 COVID-19 vaccine. Produced via immunoSEQ multiplex PCR; TCRdb's table is partial and in-frame only. The sample lists approximately 100,000 clones, 90% occurring once. The sequencing here drew on peripheral blood, taken on day 0 of AZD1222 vaccination. The receptor source for this set is an adult in good health.

The V call is TRBV5-6, the J call TRBJ2-3; D is perhaps TRBD1 (6 bases). The length of the CDR3 is 17 residues. Germline CDR1 and CDR2: SGHDT and YYEEEE. Trimming removed 0 bases at V and 6 bases at J, with 20 bases between. Here the CDR3 DNA reads TGTGCCAGCAGCTTGGCCGCAGGGGAATACTGGTCGGATACGCAGTATTTT. It translates to CASSLAAGEYWSDTQYF.

V is TRBV7-3 and J is TRBJ1-2, with D possibly being TRBD1 (5 bases). Trimming pared 4 bases from V and 2 bases from J, leaving 14 bases between. CDR3 length equals 15 residues. From germline, CDR1 is SGHTA and CDR2 FQGTGA. The CDR3 sequence is CASSSAGGLNYGYTF. CDR3 bases: TGTGCCAGCAGCTCCGCCGGGGGATTGAACTATGGCTACACCTTC.

The V and J genes are TRBV6-5 and TRBJ1-3; no clear D gene. The germline gives CDR1 MNHEY, CDR2 SVGAGI. The CDR3 spans 12 residues. V was pared by 11 bases and J by 0 bases, with 8 bases between. In DNA, the CDR3 is TGTGCCGCCCTGGGCTCTGGAAACACCATATATTTT. Its protein product is CAALGSGNTIYF.

DNA for the CDR3: TGTGCCAGCAGTTCCCCCCCTCCGTTGGGGGCATCCCTCCACTTT. Translating gives CASSSPPPLGASLHF. This chain connects TRBV28 to TRBJ1-6, with D possibly TRBD1 on 6 matching bases. This CDR3 is built from 15 residues. Germline CDR1 is MDHEN and CDR2 is SYDVKM. Between the trimmed V and J ends, which lost 4 bases and 14 bases, there was a span of 21 bases.

V and J are TRBV30 and TRBJ2-7, with a weak D call TRBD1 (6 bases). The V and J ends lost 5 bases and 0 bases respectively, with 11 bases between them. Germline assignment: CDR1 GTSNPN and CDR2 SVGIG (reference sequence). The CDR3 has 13 amino acids. The CDR3 loop reads CAWDGQPSYEQYF. DNA for the CDR3: TGTGCCTGGGACGGACAGCCCTCCTACGAGCAGTACTTC.